This T cell receptor (beta chain) derives from a study of cytomegalovirus exposure and HLA in healthy donors. The study's findings and limits: The analysis excluded some indistinguishable V segments, including TRBV6-2 and TRBV6-3. Roughly uniform sequencing depth across donors was assumed, possibly incorrectly. It is likely that the observed cluster of highly shared sequence variants was a sequencing artifact.

Details on this clone: Its antigen remains unknown.

PCR amplification relied on 60 Vbeta primers (plus 13 Jbeta primers). This table comes from immunoSEQ multiplex PCR, and its TCRdb copy is limited to in-frame clones, with some not included. The sample holds some 150,000 clones, roughly 83% seen once. This CDR3 spans 16 amino acids. The trim removed 2 bases at V and 5 bases at J, leaving 8 bases unmatched. CDR1 is SGHAT, CDR2 FQNNGV, per germline. This TCR was sampled from a man aged 25-40 years in good health and CMV-seropositive. This chain connects TRBV11-2 to TRBJ1-4; TRBD1 matches at 7 bases. The sample comprised PBMCs. The CDR3 protein is CASSLMVYRGNEKLFF. CDR3 in DNA: TGTGCCAGCAGCTTAATGGTCTACAGGGGAAATGAAAAACTGTTTTTT.